The 28 T cell receptor beta chains below all came from one sample that was sequenced in a study of T cell responses to AZD1222 COVID-19 vaccine. Measured with immunoSEQ multiplex PCR; TCRdb has only the in-frame clones, and not every one. The sample records fewer than 120,000 clones, roughly 93% being singletons. The source was peripheral blood, collected 28 days after the second AZD1222 dose. These receptors were taken from an adult who received the AZD1222 COVID-19 vaccine.

J is TRBJ1-3 and V is TRBV9; weak D call: TRBD1 (5 bases). Looked up from germline, CDR1 is SGDLS and CDR2 is YYNGEE. This CDR3 is built from 14 residues. V gave up 3 bases and J gave up 4 bases, with 11 bases separating them. The CDR3 region is CASSAQGGGNTIYF. The CDR3 nucleotides read TGTGCCAGCAGCGCCCAGGGTGGCGGAAACACCATATATTTT. Variable domain in full (rest from reference TRBV9 and TRBJ1-3): DSGVTQTPKHLITATGQRVTLRCSPRSGDLSVYWYQQSLDQGLQFLIQYYNGEERAKGNILERFSAQQFPDLHSELNLSSLELGDSALYFCASSAQGGGNTIYFGEGSWLTVV.

This chain connects TRBV2 to TRBJ2-3, with TRBD2 matching 8 bases. V lost 6 bases and J lost 0; bases outside the gene matches: 8. From germline, CDR1 is SNHLY and CDR2 FYNNEI. The CDR3 consists of 16 residues. This CDR3 reads CASSGGAGPSTDTQYF. For the CDR3, the DNA is TGTGCCAGCAGCGGGGGGGCAGGGCCTAGCACAGATACGCAGTATTTT.

The gene calls are TRBV6-1 and TRBJ2-7, with D possibly being TRBD2 (6 bases). The germline CDR1 and CDR2 sequences are MNHNS and SASEGT. V lost 5 bases and J lost 2, with 10 bases in between. The CDR3 covers 13 residues. The CDR3 sequence: CASSPGAPYEQYF. The CDR3 bases are TGTGCCAGCAGTCCGGGAGCCCCCTACGAGCAGTACTTC.

V is TRBV10-3 and J is TRBJ1-2; possibly TRBD1 for D (5 bases). Germline CDR1 reads ENHRY; CDR2 reads SYGVKD. V dropped 3 bases and J dropped 2 bases, with 10 bases sitting between them. The CDR3 totals 14 residues. CDR3 loop: CAISEGQNNYGYTF. The CDR3 DNA is TGTGCCATCAGTGAAGGACAAAACAACTATGGCTACACCTTC.

This clone appeared once. V usage is TRBV5-4 and J usage is TRBJ2-7, with 10 bases matching TRBD2. The ends lost 2 bases at V and 6 bases at J; junction bases unmatched: 2. The CDR3 is 13 amino acids. Germline CDR1 and CDR2: SGHNT and YYREEE (reference sequence). CDR3 coding DNA: TGTGCCAGCAGCTTAGCGGGGGGGCGCGAGCAGTACTTC. Its translation: CASSLAGGREQYF.

The V and J genes are TRBV7-9 and TRBJ1-2; the D gene is possibly TRBD1 (5 bases). Germline CDR1 reads SEHNR; CDR2 reads FQNEAQ (reference sequence). Trimming took 1 base from V and 7 from J, leaving 16 bases between them. The length of the CDR3 is 15 residues. CDR3 DNA sequence: TGTGCCAGCAGCTTAGGAAACTTCCCGGGGGGTGGCTACACCTTC. Its translation is CASSLGNFPGGGYTF. The full variable domain, in which reference TRBV7-9 and TRBJ1-2 provide the parts outside the CDR3, is DTGVSQNPRHKITKRGQNVTFRCDPISEHNRLYWYRQTLGQGPEFLTYFQNEAQLEKSRLLSDRFSAERPKGSFSTLEIQRTEQGDSAMYLCASSLGNFPGGGYTFGSGTRLTVV.

The chain is built from TRBV6-4 and TRBJ2-7; 14 bases fit TRBD2. The CDR3 runs to 14 residues. Germline CDR1 MRHNA, CDR2 SNTAGT. V was clipped by 6 bases and J by 7 bases; unmatched bases: 5. CDR3: CASRGLAGEGEQYF. The DNA for the CDR3 is TGTGCCAGCAGGGGACTAGCGGGAGAGGGAGAGCAGTACTTC.

The CDR3 region has the DNA TGCGCCAGCAGCCGAACGGAACTTGGGGGTGGGGTCCCCAATCAGCCCCAGCATTTT. It yields the protein CASSRTELGGGVPNQPQHF. The J gene is TRBJ1-5, the V gene TRBV4-1; tentatively, D is TRBD1 (5 bases). Trimming cost V 4 bases and J 3 bases, with 25 bases left between them. The CDR3 loop spans 19 amino acids. Per the germline V gene, CDR1 is MGHRA and CDR2 is YSYEKL.

The gene calls are TRBV5-4 and TRBJ2-7; maybe TRBD1 (6 bases). The CDR3 totals 12 residues. Trimming removed 4 bases at V and 5 bases at J, with 10 bases between. The germline gives CDR1 SGHNT, CDR2 YYREEE (reference sequence). The CDR3, as DNA: TGTGCCAGCAGCATCAGGGGTGACGAGCAGTACTTC. Translated, it gives CASSIRGDEQYF.

The chain is built from TRBV28 and TRBJ1-6; 8 bases line up with TRBD1. This CDR3 has 15 residues. The trim removed 5 bases at V and 8 bases at J, leaving 8 bases unmatched. Germline-derived CDR1 and CDR2 are MDHEN and SYDVKM. The CDR3 sequence: CASSPRTGRDSPLHF. CDR3 bases: TGTGCCAGCAGTCCCCGGACAGGGAGGGATTCACCCCTCCACTTT. Together with reference TRBV28 and TRBJ1-6, the CDR3 gives the full variable domain: DVKVTQSSRYLVKRTGEKVFLECVQDMDHENMFWYRQDPGLGLRLIYFSYDVKMKEKGDIPEGYSVSREKKERFSLILESASTNQTSMYLCASSPRTGRDSPLHFGNGTRLTVT.

The rearrangement links TRBV5-1 to TRBJ2-7, with 7 bases that match TRBD1. CDR1 and CDR2 (germline): SGHRS, YFSETQ. This CDR3 is 13 amino acids long. The V and J ends lost 1 base and 5 bases, in that order; junction bases with no gene match: 3. Here the CDR3 DNA reads TGCGCCAGCAGCTTGTCACAGGGGAACGAGCAGTACTTC. As protein: CASSLSQGNEQYF.

The J gene is TRBJ2-7, the V gene TRBV10-2; D gene ambiguous. Germline V lookup: CDR1 WSHSY, CDR2 SAAADI. The CDR3 runs to 13 residues. V lost 6 bases and J lost 3, with 12 bases in between. CDR3 residues: CASRYQINYEQYF. The CDR3 DNA reads TGCGCCAGCAGATACCAGATAAACTACGAGCAGTACTTC.

The J gene is TRBJ1-1, the V gene TRBV11-2, with D unresolved. This CDR3 spans 16 amino acids. With 2 bases removed from V and 1 base from J, the gap between germline ends came to 14 bases. Germline values: CDR1 SGHAT, CDR2 FQNNGV. CDR3 sequence (DNA): TGTGCCAGCAGCTTACTGTCTTTGGGCGCGAACACTGAAGCTTTCTTT. It yields the protein CASSLLSLGANTEAFF.

V usage is TRBV19 and J usage is TRBJ2-7, with D unresolved. CDR1 is LNHDA, CDR2 SQIVND, per germline (reference sequence). The CDR3 loop spans 13 amino acids. Between the trimmed V and J ends, which lost 7 bases and 0 bases, there was a span of 10 bases. CDR3 sequence: CASTNHNSYEQYF. The CDR3 DNA sequence: TGTGCCAGTACCAACCATAACTCCTACGAGCAGTACTTC.

The chain couples TRBV7-2 to TRBJ1-2; D uncertain. Germline assignment: CDR1 SGHTA and CDR2 FQGNSA. The germline V and J ends were trimmed by 2 bases and 1 base, with 14 bases remaining between them. CDR3 size: 16 residues. This CDR3 is CASSLPGGSLNYGYTF. The CDR3 DNA sequence: TGTGCCAGCAGCTTACCTGGCGGCAGCCTTAACTATGGCTACACCTTC.

The chain joins TRBV15 to TRBJ1-2; no definite D call. This CDR3 has 13 amino acids. Trimming took off 5 bases at V and 6 bases at J, with 13 bases between the two ends. CDR1 is LNHNV and CDR2 is YYDKDF in the germline V gene (reference sequence). The CDR3 DNA reads as TGTGCCACCAGCTCTCCCCTCGGTGATGGCTACACCTTC. This translates into CATSSPLGDGYTF.

CDR3 in DNA: TGTGCCAGCAGTGAAGTACAGTATAATTCACCCCTCCACTTT. It translates to CASSEVQYNSPLHF. The chain recombines TRBV6-1 with TRBJ1-6, with D unclear. CDR1 and CDR2 (germline): MNHNS, SASEGT. The V gene lost 1 base and the J gene lost 4 bases, with 5 bases spanning the gap. The CDR3 covers 14 residues.

The V gene is TRBV10-3, the J gene TRBJ1-1; no reliable D call. The V end lost 2 bases, the J end lost 11 bases, and 9 bases lay between the germline ends. The germline V gene encodes CDR1 ENHRY and CDR2 SYGVKD. The CDR3 covers 11 residues. CDR3 bases: TGTGCCATCAGTGAGCCGAATGGGGCTTTCTTT. Encoded protein: CAISEPNGAFF.

The rearrangement links TRBV10-1 to TRBJ1-2; possible D gene TRBD1, 6 bases. CDR3 length: 13 amino acids. Per the germline V gene, CDR1 is WNHNN and CDR2 is SYGVQD (reference sequence). Trimming took 6 bases from V and 2 from J, leaving 10 bases between them. Written as DNA, the CDR3 is TGCGCCAGCAGCCAGGGGCAGAACTATGGCTACACCTTC. Protein: CASSQGQNYGYTF.

J is TRBJ1-1 and V is TRBV6-5; D is possibly TRBD1 (5 bases). CDR3 length: 15 residues. V gave up 5 bases and J gave up 0 bases, with 13 bases separating them. CDR1 and CDR2 (germline): MNHEY, SVGAGI. For the CDR3, the DNA is TGTGCCAGCAGTCTGGGTGACAGACTGAACACTGAAGCTTTCTTT. This translates into CASSLGDRLNTEAFF.

The chain couples TRBV2 to TRBJ2-2, with unresolved D. The CDR3 length is 13 residues. The V and J ends lost 3 bases and 3 bases respectively, with 5 bases between them. CDR1 is SNHLY, CDR2 FYNNEI, per germline. The CDR3 nucleotides read TGTGCCAGCAGTGATAAGCACACCGGGGAGCTGTTTTTT. It is translated as CASSDKHTGELFF.

V and J are TRBV10-3 and TRBJ1-2, with TRBD1 as a possible D gene (6 bases). Germline-derived CDR1 and CDR2 are ENHRY and SYGVKD. V gave up 10 bases and J gave up 3 bases, with 9 bases separating them. The CDR3 contains 11 residues. CDR3: CATQGYYGYTF. The CDR3 DNA sequence: TGTGCCACCCAGGGGTACTATGGCTACACCTTC.

The chain combines TRBV19 with TRBJ1-5; D is possibly TRBD1 (6 bases). Germline-derived CDR1 and CDR2 are LNHDA and SQIVND (reference sequence). Trimming took off 3 bases at V and 7 bases at J, with 16 bases between the two ends. The CDR3 covers 15 residues. The CDR3 DNA reads as TGTGCCAGTAGTATGGGGGCAACCCAAAACCAGCCCCAGCATTTT. Its protein product is CASSMGATQNQPQHF.

This clone appeared once. The rearrangement uses TRBV13 and TRBJ1-3; D not certain. CDR3 length: 15 amino acids. Germline CDR1 is PRHDT and CDR2 is FYEKMQ (reference sequence). V shed 5 bases and J shed 0 bases, with 11 bases lying between them. CDR3 nucleotides: TGTGCCAGCAGCCCATCGGGGAGCTCTGGAAACACCATATATTTT. As protein: CASSPSGSSGNTIYF.

The chain links TRBV29-1 to TRBJ1-2, with D possibly being TRBD1 (5 bases). This CDR3 spans 12 amino acids. Germline V gene data show CDR1 as SQVTM and CDR2 as ANQGSEA. V lost 4 bases to trimming and J lost 6 bases, with 12 bases between them. The CDR3 reads CSVVRQKHGYTF. CDR3 sequence (DNA): TGCAGCGTTGTGAGACAGAAACATGGCTACACCTTC.

The chain is built from TRBV19 and TRBJ2-6; tentatively, D is TRBD2 (5 bases). With 8 bases removed from V and 0 bases from J, the gap between germline ends came to 11 bases. This CDR3 contains 15 residues. Germline CDR1 reads LNHDA; CDR2 reads SQIVND (reference sequence). CDR3: CASALGVSGANVLTF. Written as DNA, the CDR3 is TGTGCCAGTGCTTTGGGAGTCTCTGGGGCCAACGTCCTGACTTTC.

The chain couples TRBV6-6 to TRBJ1-1; D gene ambiguous. CDR3 length equals 13 residues. The germline CDR1 and CDR2 sequences are MNHNY and SVGAGI (reference sequence). Trimming shortened V by 7 bases and J by 2 bases, and 11 bases separated the two germline ends. The CDR3 sequence is CASIRTGNTEAFF. The CDR3, as DNA: TGTGCCAGCATACGGACGGGAAACACTGAAGCTTTCTTT.

The rearrangement joins TRBV20-1 to TRBJ1-2; possible D gene TRBD1, 5 bases. The germline V gene encodes CDR1 DFQATT and CDR2 SNEGSKA (reference sequence). Trimming left V 4 bases short and J 2 bases short, with 8 bases between. This CDR3 spans 12 amino acids. For the CDR3, the DNA is TGCAGTGCTACTGACAGAAACTATGGCTACACCTTC. Its protein is CSATDRNYGYTF.